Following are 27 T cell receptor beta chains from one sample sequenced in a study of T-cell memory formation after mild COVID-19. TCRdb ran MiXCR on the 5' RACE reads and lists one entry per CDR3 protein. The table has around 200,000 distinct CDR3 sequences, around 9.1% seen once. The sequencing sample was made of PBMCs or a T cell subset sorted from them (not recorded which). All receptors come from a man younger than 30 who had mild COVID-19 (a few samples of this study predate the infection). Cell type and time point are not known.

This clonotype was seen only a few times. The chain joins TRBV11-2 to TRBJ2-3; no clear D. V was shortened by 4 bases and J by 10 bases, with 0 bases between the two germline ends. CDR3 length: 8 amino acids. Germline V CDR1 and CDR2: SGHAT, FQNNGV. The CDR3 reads CASSSQYF. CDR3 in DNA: TGTGCCAGCAGCTCGCAGTATTTT.

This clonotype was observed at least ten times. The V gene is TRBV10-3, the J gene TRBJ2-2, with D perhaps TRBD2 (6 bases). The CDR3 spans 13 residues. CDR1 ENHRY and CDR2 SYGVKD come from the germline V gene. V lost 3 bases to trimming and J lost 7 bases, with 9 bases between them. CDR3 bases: TGTGCCATCAGTGACCTCGGGAGCGGGGAGCTGTTTTTT. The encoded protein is CAISDLGSGELFF.

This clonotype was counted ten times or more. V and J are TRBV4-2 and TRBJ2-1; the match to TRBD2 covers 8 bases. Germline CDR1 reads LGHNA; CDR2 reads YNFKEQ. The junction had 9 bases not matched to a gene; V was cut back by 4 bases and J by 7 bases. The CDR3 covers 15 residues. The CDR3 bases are TGTGCCAGCAGCCCCGGGAGGGGGGACGCAAATGAGCAGTTCTTC. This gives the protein CASSPGRGDANEQFF.

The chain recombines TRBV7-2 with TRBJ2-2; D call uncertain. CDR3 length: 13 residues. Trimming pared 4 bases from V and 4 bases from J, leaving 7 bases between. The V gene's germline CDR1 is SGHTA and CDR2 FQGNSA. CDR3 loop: CASSSTGTGELFF. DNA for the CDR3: TGTGCCAGCAGCTCGACCGGCACCGGGGAGCTGTTTTTT.

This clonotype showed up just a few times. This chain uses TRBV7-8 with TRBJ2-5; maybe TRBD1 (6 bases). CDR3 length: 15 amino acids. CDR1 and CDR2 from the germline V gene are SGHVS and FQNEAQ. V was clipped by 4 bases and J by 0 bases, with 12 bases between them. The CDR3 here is CASSWLTGHQETQYF. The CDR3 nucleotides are TGTGCCAGCAGCTGGTTGACAGGTCACCAAGAGACCCAGTACTTC.

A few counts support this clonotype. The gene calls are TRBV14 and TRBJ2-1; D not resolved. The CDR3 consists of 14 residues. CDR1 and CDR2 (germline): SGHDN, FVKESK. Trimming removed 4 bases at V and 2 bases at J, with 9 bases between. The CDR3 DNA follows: TGTGCCAGCAGCCCAACTCTTACCTACAATGAGCAGTTCTTC. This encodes CASSPTLTYNEQFF.

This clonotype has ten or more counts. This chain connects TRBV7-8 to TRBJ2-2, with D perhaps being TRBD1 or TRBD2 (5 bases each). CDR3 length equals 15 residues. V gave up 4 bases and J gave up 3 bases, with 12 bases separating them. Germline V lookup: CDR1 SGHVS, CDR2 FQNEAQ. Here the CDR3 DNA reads TGTGCCAGCAGCTCCCAGGGACGTGACACCGGGGAGCTGTTTTTT. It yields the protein CASSSQGRDTGELFF.

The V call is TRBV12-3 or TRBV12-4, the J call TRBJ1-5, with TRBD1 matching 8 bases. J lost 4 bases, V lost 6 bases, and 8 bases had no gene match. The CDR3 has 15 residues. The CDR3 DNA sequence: TGTGCCAGCAGCACACAGGGGGTCGGAAATCAGCCCCAGCATTTT. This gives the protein CASSTQGVGNQPQHF.

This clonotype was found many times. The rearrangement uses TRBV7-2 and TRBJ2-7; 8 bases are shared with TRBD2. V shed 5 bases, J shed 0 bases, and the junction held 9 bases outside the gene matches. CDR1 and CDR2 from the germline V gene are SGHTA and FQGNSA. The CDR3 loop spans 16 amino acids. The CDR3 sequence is CASSLTGAGGSYEQYF. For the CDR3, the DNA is TGTGCCAGCAGCCTGACTGGGGCGGGGGGCTCCTACGAGCAGTACTTC.

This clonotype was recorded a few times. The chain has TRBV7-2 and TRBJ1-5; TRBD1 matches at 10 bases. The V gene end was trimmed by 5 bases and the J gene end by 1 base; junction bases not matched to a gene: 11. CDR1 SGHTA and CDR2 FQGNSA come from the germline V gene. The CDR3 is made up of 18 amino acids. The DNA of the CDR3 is TGTGCCAGCAGCCGTGCCATAGGGACAGGGGTCAGCAATCAGCCCCAGCATTTT. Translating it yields CASSRAIGTGVSNQPQHF.

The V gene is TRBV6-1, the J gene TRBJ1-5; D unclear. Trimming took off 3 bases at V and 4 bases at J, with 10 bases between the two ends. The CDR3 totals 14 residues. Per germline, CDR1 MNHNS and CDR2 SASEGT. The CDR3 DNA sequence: TGTGCCAGCAGTGAGAGGAGGTTAAATCAGCCCCAGCATTTT. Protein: CASSERRLNQPQHF.

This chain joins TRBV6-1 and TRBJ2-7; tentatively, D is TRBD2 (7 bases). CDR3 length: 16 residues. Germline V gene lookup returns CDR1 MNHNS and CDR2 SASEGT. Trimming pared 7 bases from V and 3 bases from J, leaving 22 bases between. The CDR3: CASTIQGGVVLYEQYV. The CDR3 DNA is TGTGCCAGCACCATACAAGGGGGGGTAGTTCTCTACGAGCAGTACGTC.

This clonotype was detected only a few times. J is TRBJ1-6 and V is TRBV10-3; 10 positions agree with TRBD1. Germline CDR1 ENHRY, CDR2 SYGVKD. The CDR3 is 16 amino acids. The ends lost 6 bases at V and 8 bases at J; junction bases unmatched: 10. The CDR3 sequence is CAISRFSGTGDSPLHF. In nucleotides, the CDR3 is TGTGCCATCAGCAGGTTCTCCGGGACAGGGGATTCACCCCTCCACTTT.

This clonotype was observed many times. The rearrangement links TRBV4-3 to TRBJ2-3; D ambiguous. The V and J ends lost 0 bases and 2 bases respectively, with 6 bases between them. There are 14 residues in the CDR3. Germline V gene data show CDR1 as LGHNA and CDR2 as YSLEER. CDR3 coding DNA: TGCGCCAGCAGCCAAGACTTCAACACAGATACGCAGTATTTT. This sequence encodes CASSQDFNTDTQYF.

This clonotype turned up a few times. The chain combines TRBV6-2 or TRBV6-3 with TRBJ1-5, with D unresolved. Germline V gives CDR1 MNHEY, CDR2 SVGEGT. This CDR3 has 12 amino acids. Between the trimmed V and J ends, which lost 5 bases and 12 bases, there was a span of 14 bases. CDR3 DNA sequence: TGTGCCAGCAGTCACACAGTAAAAAGCCAGCATTTT. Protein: CASSHTVKSQHF.

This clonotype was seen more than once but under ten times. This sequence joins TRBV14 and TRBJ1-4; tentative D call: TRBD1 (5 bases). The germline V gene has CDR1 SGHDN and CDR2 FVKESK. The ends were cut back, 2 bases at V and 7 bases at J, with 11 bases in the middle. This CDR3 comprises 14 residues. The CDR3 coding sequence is TGTGCCAGCAGCCAATACCAGGGAGGTGAAAAACTGTTTTTT. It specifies CASSQYQGGEKLFF.

In DNA form, the CDR3 reads TGTGCCAGCAGCCAAGATAAGAGGTCCGGGAACACCGGGGAGCTGTTTTTT. Translation: CASSQDKRSGNTGELFF. The rearrangement joins TRBV4-2 to TRBJ2-2; D uncertain. Per the germline V gene, CDR1 is LGHNA and CDR2 is YNFKEQ. The CDR3 spans 17 residues. Trimming pared 0 bases from V and 1 base from J, leaving 12 bases between.

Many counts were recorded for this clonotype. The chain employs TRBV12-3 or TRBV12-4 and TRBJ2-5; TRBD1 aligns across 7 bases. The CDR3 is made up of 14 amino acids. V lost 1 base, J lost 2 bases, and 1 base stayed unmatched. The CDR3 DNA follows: TGTGCCAGCAGTTTAGAGGGGGCACAAGAGACCCAGTACTTC. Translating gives CASSLEGAQETQYF.

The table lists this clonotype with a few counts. The CDR3 coding sequence is TGTGCCAGCAGCGGGACTGATACCTCCTACGAGCAGTACGTC. It translates to CASSGTDTSYEQYV. This chain uses TRBV6-6 with TRBJ2-7, with D perhaps matching TRBD2 (6 bases). Germline V lookup: CDR1 MNHNY, CDR2 SVGAGI (reference sequence). The ends were cut back, 6 bases at V and 0 bases at J, with 12 bases in the middle. The CDR3 sequence is 14 residues long.

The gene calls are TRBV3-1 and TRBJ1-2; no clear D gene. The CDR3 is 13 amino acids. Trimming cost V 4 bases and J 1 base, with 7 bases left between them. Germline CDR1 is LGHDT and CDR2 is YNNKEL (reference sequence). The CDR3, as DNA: TGTGCCAGCAGCCCACAACTTAACTATGGCTACACCTTC. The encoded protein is CASSPQLNYGYTF.

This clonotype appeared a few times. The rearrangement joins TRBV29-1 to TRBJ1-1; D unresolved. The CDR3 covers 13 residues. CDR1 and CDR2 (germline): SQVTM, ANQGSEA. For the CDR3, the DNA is TGCATCACACTGGAGCCAAGTGGCTCTGAAGCTTTCTTT. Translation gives CITLEPSGSEAFF.

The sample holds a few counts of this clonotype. Here the CDR3 DNA reads TGTGCCAGCAGCCCCGACGCGGGAAGTTACAATGAGCAGTTCTTC. Its translation: CASSPDAGSYNEQFF. The chain employs TRBV5-4 and TRBJ2-1; TRBD2 might be the D (6 bases). The CDR3 is made up of 15 amino acids. Germline V gene data show CDR1 as SGHNT and CDR2 as YYREEE (reference sequence). The V end was cut by 4 bases, the J end by 4 bases, with 15 bases between.

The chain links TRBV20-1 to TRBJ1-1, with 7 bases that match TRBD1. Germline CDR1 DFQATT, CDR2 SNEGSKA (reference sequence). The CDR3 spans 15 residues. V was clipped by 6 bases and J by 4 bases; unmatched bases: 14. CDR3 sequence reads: CSARHRGRSLTEAFF. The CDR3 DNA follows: TGCAGTGCGCGCCACAGGGGACGCTCACTCACTGAAGCTTTCTTT.

The CDR3 loop reads CASREMGQGELFF. DNA of the CDR3: TGTGCCAGCAGGGAAATGGGACAAGGGGAGCTGTTTTTT. The chain employs TRBV25-1 and TRBJ2-2; D possibly corresponds to TRBD1 (6 bases). This CDR3 contains 13 residues. CDR1 is MGHDK and CDR2 is SYGVNS in the germline V gene. The V gene lost 6 bases and the J gene lost 8 bases, with 13 bases spanning the gap.

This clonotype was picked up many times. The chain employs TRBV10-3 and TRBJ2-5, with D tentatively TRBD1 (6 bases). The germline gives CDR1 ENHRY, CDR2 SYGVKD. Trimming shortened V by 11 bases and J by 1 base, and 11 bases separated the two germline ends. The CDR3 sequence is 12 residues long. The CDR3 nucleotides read TGTGCCTCCAGGACAGCCCAAGAGACCCAGTACTTC. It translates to CASRTAQETQYF.

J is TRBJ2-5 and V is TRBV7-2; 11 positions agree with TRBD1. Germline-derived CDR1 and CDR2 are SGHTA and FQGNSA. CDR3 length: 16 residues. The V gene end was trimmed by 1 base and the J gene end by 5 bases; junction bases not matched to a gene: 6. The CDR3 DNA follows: TGTGCCAGCAGCTTAGTGGACAGGGGGCGCGAGGAGACCCAGTACTTC. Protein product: CASSLVDRGREETQYF.

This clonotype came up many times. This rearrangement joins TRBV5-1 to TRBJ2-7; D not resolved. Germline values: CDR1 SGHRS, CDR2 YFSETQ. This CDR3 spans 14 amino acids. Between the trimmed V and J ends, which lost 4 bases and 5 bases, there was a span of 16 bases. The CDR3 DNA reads TGCGCCAGCAGCATCCAAAGCCTCGACCACGAGCAGTACTTC. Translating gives CASSIQSLDHEQYF.